The rows below give T cell receptor beta chains drawn from one sample of a study of blood T cell repertoires in COVID-19. Profiled with immunoSEQ multiplex PCR; TCRdb holds only in-frame clones, not every one. Of 9,000 to 13,000 clones detected, approximately 88% appear once; the ten largest clones hold about a tenth. Sequenced: peripheral blood. The receptors originated from a human donor in a cohort sampled during active COVID-19. The CDR3 runs from the conserved cysteine through the conserved F or W. The order of the fields is CDR3 length, J gene, V gene, clone size, D gene, CDR3 protein, CDR3 DNA. D genes are given only for firm matches. A clone size is listed for some rows: how often the clone was seen (once, few, many), or a class if it is expanded.

length: 13
J: TRBJ2-1
V: TRBV6-5
size: NA
D: NA
CDR3: CASGPLSLNEQFF
DNA: TGTGCCAGCGGGCCTCTCTCACTGAATGAGCAGTTCTTC

length: 15
J: TRBJ2-1
V: TRBV3-1/TRBV3-2
size: NA
D: TRBD2
CDR3: CASSQGGGAYNEQFF
DNA: TGTGCCAGCAGCCAGGGCGGGGGGGCTTACAATGAGCAGTTCTTC

length: 16
J: TRBJ2-1
V: TRBV5-4
size: NA
D: TRBD2
CDR3: CASSPRGAGPSDEQFF
DNA: TGTGCCAGCAGCCCCCGGGGAGCGGGACCCAGCGATGAGCAGTTCTTC

length: 16
J: TRBJ2-6
V: TRBV6-2/TRBV6-3
size: NA
D: NA
CDR3: CASSYGGAGGANVLTF
DNA: TGTGCCAGCAGTTACGGGGGGGCTGGTGGGGCCAACGTCCTGACTTTC

length: 16
J: TRBJ2-3
V: TRBV6-4
size: NA
D: TRBD1
CDR3: CASSVKSGTGTDTQYF
DNA: TGTGCCAGCAGTGTTAAATCCGGGACAGGCACAGATACGCAGTATTTT

length: 14
J: TRBJ2-1
V: TRBV5-1
size: NA
D: TRBD1
CDR3: CASSSDRGFDEQFF
DNA: TGCGCCAGCAGCTCGGACAGGGGGTTCGATGAGCAGTTCTTC

length: 13
J: TRBJ2-1
V: TRBV11-3
size: NA
D: NA
CDR3: CASSLRQENEQFF
DNA: TGTGCCAGCAGCTTAAGACAGGAAAATGAGCAGTTCTTC

length: 16
J: TRBJ1-3
V: TRBV9
size: NA
D: TRBD1
CDR3: CASSGDSAPSGNTIYF
DNA: TGTGCCAGCAGCGGGGACAGTGCGCCCTCTGGAAACACCATATATTTT

length: 16
J: TRBJ2-5
V: TRBV3-1/TRBV3-2
size: few
D: TRBD2
CDR3: CASSQSFGLASETQYF
DNA: TGTGCCAGCAGCCAATCCTTTGGACTAGCCTCGGAGACCCAGTACTTC

length: 16
J: TRBJ1-4
V: TRBV7-6
size: NA
D: NA
CDR3: CASSPVVGGVIEKLFF
DNA: TGTGCCAGCAGCCCCGTGGTGGGGGGTGTCATTGAAAAACTGTTTTTT

length: 18
J: TRBJ1-2
V: TRBV25-1
size: NA
D: TRBD1
CDR3: CASSEYPSRQGAWYGYTF
DNA: TGTGCCAGCAGTGAATATCCGTCTCGACAGGGGGCATGGTATGGCTACACCTTC

length: 12
J: TRBJ1-2
V: TRBV19
size: NA
D: NA
CDR3: CASKPAGYGYTF
DNA: TGTGCCAGTAAACCGGCGGGCTATGGCTACACCTTC

length: 15
J: TRBJ2-5
V: TRBV9
size: NA
D: TRBD1
CDR3: CASSPPRTGTETQYF
DNA: TGTGCCAGCAGCCCCCCCCGGACAGGGACAGAGACCCAGTACTTC

length: 12
J: TRBJ2-3
V: TRBV19
size: NA
D: TRBD2
CDR3: CASSMTAGGKYF
DNA: TGTGCCAGTAGTATGACAGCGGGGGGGAAGTATTTT

length: 12
J: TRBJ2-7
V: TRBV29-1
size: few
D: NA
CDR3: CSVEENSYEQYF
DNA: TGCAGCGTTGAGGAGAACTCCTACGAGCAGTACTTC

length: 15
J: TRBJ2-5
V: TRBV5-1
size: NA
D: TRBD2
CDR3: CASSLIGTKLETQYF
DNA: TGCGCCAGCAGCTTGATTGGGACTAAGTTGGAGACCCAGTACTTC

length: 15
J: TRBJ2-3
V: TRBV6-6
size: NA
D: TRBD2
CDR3: CASSPGLAGTDTQYF
DNA: TGTGCCAGCAGCCCCGGACTAGCGGGGACAGATACGCAGTATTTT

length: 15
J: TRBJ2-3
V: TRBV5-1
size: once
D: NA
CDR3: CASSLMGRETDTQYF
DNA: TGCGCCAGCAGCTTGATGGGCAGGGAAACAGATACGCAGTATTTT

length: 14
J: TRBJ2-7
V: TRBV6-5
size: NA
D: NA
CDR3: CASSYSGQLYEQYF
DNA: TGTGCCAGCAGTTACTCGGGACAACTATACGAGCAGTACTTC

length: 16
J: TRBJ2-1
V: TRBV27
size: NA
D: TRBD2
CDR3: CASSPEPGTSTREQFF
DNA: TGTGCCAGCAGTCCAGAACCCGGGACTAGTACGCGGGAGCAGTTCTTC

length: 15
J: TRBJ2-3
V: TRBV7-2
size: NA
D: TRBD2
CDR3: CASSSSGGEWDTQYF
DNA: TGTGCCAGCAGCTCAAGCGGGGGGGAGTGGGATACGCAGTATTTT

length: 16
J: TRBJ2-5
V: TRBV5-6
size: once
D: TRBD1
CDR3: CASSLGRDRVQETQYF
DNA: TGTGCCAGCAGCTTGGGACGGGACAGGGTGCAAGAGACCCAGTACTTC

length: 15
J: TRBJ2-7
V: TRBV19
size: NA
D: TRBD1
CDR3: CASSIDQGGTYEQYF
DNA: TGTGCCAGTAGTATAGATCAAGGGGGCACCTACGAGCAGTACTTC

length: 14
J: TRBJ2-3
V: TRBV5-1
size: once
D: NA
CDR3: CASSPGTSPDTQYF
DNA: TGCGCCAGCAGCCCGGGGACTTCCCCAGATACGCAGTATTTT

length: 14
J: TRBJ1-4
V: TRBV6-5
size: NA
D: NA
CDR3: CASSRTAENEKLFF
DNA: TGTGCCAGCAGTCGGACAGCAGAAAATGAAAAACTGTTTTTT

length: 13
J: TRBJ2-7
V: TRBV12-3/TRBV12-4
size: NA
D: NA
CDR3: CASSPGITYEQYF
DNA: TGTGCCAGCAGTCCCGGGATTACCTACGAGCAGTACTTC

length: 15
J: TRBJ1-1
V: TRBV27
size: few
D: NA
CDR3: CASVPFAGAGEEAFF
DNA: TGTGCCAGCGTCCCTTTTGCAGGGGCGGGTGAAGAAGCTTTCTTT

length: 16
J: TRBJ1-1
V: TRBV5-8
size: NA
D: NA
CDR3: CASSLEAGLGETEAFF
DNA: TGTGCCAGCAGCTTGGAGGCAGGGCTTGGTGAAACTGAAGCTTTCTTT